One and the same sample provided the 20 T cell receptor beta chains below, sequenced in a study of quantifying T cell responses using KT2 cells. Background on the study: RNA was reverse transcribed with TCR alpha and beta constant-region primers.

An oligo carrying a UMI was ligated to the cDNA 3' end. First-round PCR used 3 to 4 cycles and beta primers RC1.1 and RC1.2 covering TRBC1 and TRBC2. TCRdb processed the UMI-ligation and nested PCR reads anew with MiXCR; each CDR3 protein has one entry. The sample has roughly 51,000 distinct CDR3 sequences; 10% to 15% are singletons. The source material was PBMCs spiked with cells of the T cell clone KT2. All receptors derive from a human donor.

This clonotype was found many times. This chain connects TRBV4-1 to TRBJ2-2, with TRBD2 matching 8 bases. The V gene's germline CDR1 is MGHRA and CDR2 YSYEKL. The CDR3 runs to 15 residues. Unmatched junction bases numbered 2, after V lost 1 base and J lost 4 bases. Here the CDR3 reads CASSQAGGLTGELFF. Written as DNA, the CDR3 is TGCGCCAGCAGCCAAGCGGGGGGGCTCACCGGGGAGCTGTTTTTT.

This clonotype occurred a few times. The CDR3 sequence is CASSFGQGGNTEAFF. DNA of the CDR3: TGTGCCAGCAGCTTCGGGCAGGGAGGGAACACTGAAGCTTTCTTT. The genes are TRBV7-8 and TRBJ1-1; maybe TRBD1 (5 bases). This CDR3 has 15 residues. Germline assignment: CDR1 SGHVS and CDR2 FQNEAQ. V gave up 3 bases and J gave up 1 base, with 12 bases separating them.

The chain joins TRBV20-1 to TRBJ1-2; D is unclear. Germline V gene lookup returns CDR1 DFQATT and CDR2 SNEGSKA (reference sequence). CDR3 length: 11 residues. V was cut by 3 bases and J by 8 bases, with 10 bases left in between. The CDR3 DNA is TGCAGTGCTAGCTTAAGGAGCGGCTACACCTTC. It encodes CSASLRSGYTF.

This clonotype was seen ten or more times. This rearrangement joins TRBV18 to TRBJ1-1; 7 bases line up with TRBD1. The ends lost 1 base at V and 5 bases at J; junction bases unmatched: 10. Germline V gene sequence: CDR1 KGHSH, CDR2 LQKENI. There are 16 residues in the CDR3. This CDR3 is CASSPLPGDSKTEAFF. In DNA form, the CDR3 reads TGTGCCAGCTCACCACTACCGGGGGACAGTAAGACTGAAGCTTTCTTT.

This clonotype was observed a handful of times. This sequence joins TRBV7-2 and TRBJ2-1, with D possibly TRBD1 on 7 matching bases. Deletions cut 6 bases from V and 0 bases from J, with 18 bases between. Germline lookup yields CDR1 SGHTA and CDR2 FQGNSA. This CDR3 has 17 amino acids. The chain's CDR3 is CASSPPRGVYSYNEQFF. The DNA for the CDR3 is TGTGCCAGCAGTCCACCCAGGGGGGTATACTCCTACAATGAGCAGTTCTTC.

This chain uses TRBV6-5 with TRBJ1-5, with 10 nucleotides matching TRBD1. Germline V CDR1 and CDR2: MNHEY, SVGAGI. The CDR3 contains 15 residues. J was trimmed by 3 bases and V by 5 bases; bases with no gene match: 4. The CDR3 reads CASSRDRGFNQPQHF. The DNA for the CDR3 is TGTGCCAGCAGTCGGGACAGGGGATTCAATCAGCCCCAGCATTTT.

This clonotype was detected many times. The V call is TRBV29-1, the J call TRBJ1-1; a weak D match, TRBD1 (5 bases). The CDR3 contains 13 residues. Trimming removed 4 bases from V and 0 bases from J, with 9 bases in between. Germline V lookup: CDR1 SQVTM, CDR2 ANQGSEA. The CDR3 DNA is TGCAGCGTTGCCAGGGTATTGAACACTGAAGCTTTCTTT. Translated, it gives CSVARVLNTEAFF.

A few counts support this clonotype. The J gene is TRBJ2-5, the V gene TRBV20-1, with TRBD2 identical over 7 bases. Germline assignment: CDR1 DFQATT and CDR2 SNEGSKA (reference sequence). The V segment lost 2 bases and the J segment 1 base; nucleotides outside the gene matches: 4. The CDR3 is 14 residues long. CDR3 amino acids: CSARSGVFQETQYF. CDR3 nucleotide sequence: TGCAGTGCTAGAAGCGGGGTCTTCCAAGAGACCCAGTACTTC.

This clonotype rates as medium-sized. The chain carries TRBV5-1 and TRBJ2-1, with 7 bases matching TRBD1. Trimming took 4 bases from V and 3 from J; bases not matched to a gene: 13. CDR1 SGHRS and CDR2 YFSETQ come from the germline V gene. The length of the CDR3 is 17 residues. The CDR3 region is CASSVETGDVVYNEQFF. CDR3 bases: TGCGCCAGCAGCGTGGAAACAGGGGACGTTGTCTACAATGAGCAGTTCTTC. Combining the CDR3 with reference TRBV5-1 and TRBJ2-1 gives the whole variable domain KAGVTQTPRYLIKTRGQQVTLSCSPISGHRSVSWYQQTPGQGLQFLFEYFSETQRNKGNFPGRFSGRQFSNSRSEMNVSTLELGDSALYLCASSVETGDVVYNEQFFGPGTRLTVL.

The V gene is TRBV2, the J gene TRBJ1-1; unclear D gene. V was shortened by 7 bases and J by 1 base, with 10 bases between the two germline ends. CDR3 size: 13 residues. The germline gives CDR1 SNHLY, CDR2 FYNNEI. The CDR3 bases are TGTGCCAGCAAGGCCGGCTGGAACACTGAAGCTTTCTTT. Translating it yields CASKAGWNTEAFF.

In this sample, this clonotype turned up a few times. V usage is TRBV7-9 and J usage is TRBJ2-5; D gene ambiguous. The CDR3 sequence is 14 residues long. Per germline, CDR1 SEHNR and CDR2 FQNEAQ (reference sequence). With 4 bases removed from V and 2 bases from J, the gap between germline ends came to 11 bases. The CDR3 loop is CASSSIVGQETQYF. In DNA form, the CDR3 reads TGTGCCAGCAGCTCAATAGTGGGGCAAGAGACCCAGTACTTC.

This clonotype was detected many times. The CDR3 region has the DNA TGTGCCAGCAGACAGGGGGCGGTTGATGAGCAGTTCTTC. It encodes CASRQGAVDEQFF. This sequence joins TRBV27 and TRBJ2-1; the match to TRBD1 covers 9 bases. The CDR3 contains 13 residues. Germline assignment: CDR1 MNHEY and CDR2 SMNVEV (reference sequence). V was pared by 6 bases and J by 8 bases, with 5 bases of the junction left unmatched.

The V gene is TRBV27, the J gene TRBJ1-6, with D uncertain. The CDR3 loop spans 14 amino acids. The V and J ends lost 8 bases and 4 bases respectively, with 12 bases between them. From germline, CDR1 is MNHEY and CDR2 SMNVEV (reference sequence). CDR3 DNA sequence: TGTGCCAGCGGCCTCAGTCGTTATAATTCACCCCTCCACTTT. Translating gives CASGLSRYNSPLHF.

This clonotype has at least ten counts. The chain combines TRBV29-1 with TRBJ1-1; D not certain. The V end lost 7 bases, the J end lost 4 bases, and 13 bases lay between the germline ends. Germline V gene data show CDR1 as SQVTM and CDR2 as ANQGSEA. This CDR3 contains 12 residues. In DNA, the CDR3 is TGCAGCGCCGGACCCGAGGGCACTGAAGCTTTCTTT. Its protein product is CSAGPEGTEAFF. The full variable domain, rest sourced from reference TRBV29-1 and TRBJ1-1, is SAVISQKPSRDICQRGTSLTIQCQVDSQVTMMFWYRQQPGQSLTLIATANQGSEATYESGFVIDKFPISRPNLTFSTLTVSNMSPEDSSIYLCSAGPEGTEAFFGQGTRLTVV.

The CDR3 DNA reads as TGTGCCAGCACCCCGGACAGGGTCACCGGGGAGCTGTTTTTT. It encodes CASTPDRVTGELFF. This chain joins TRBV2 and TRBJ2-2; 8 bases fit TRBD1. This CDR3 has 14 residues. V shed 7 bases, J shed 4 bases, and the junction held 5 bases outside the gene matches. Germline CDR1 is SNHLY and CDR2 is FYNNEI.

The genes are TRBV2 and TRBJ2-1, with D tentatively TRBD1 (6 bases). Trimming cost V 6 bases and J 10 bases, with 16 bases left between them. The CDR3 has 13 amino acids. Germline assignment: CDR1 SNHLY and CDR2 FYNNEI. CDR3 protein: CASRTPPGGEQFF. The CDR3 nucleotides read TGTGCCAGCAGGACCCCCCCTGGGGGCGAGCAGTTCTTC.

Only a few counts were recorded for this clonotype. V gene TRBV6-1 combines with J gene TRBJ2-3; D unresolved. CDR1 MNHNS and CDR2 SASEGT come from the germline V gene. There are 14 residues in the CDR3. V dropped 3 bases and J dropped 2 bases, with 9 bases sitting between them. In DNA form, the CDR3 reads TGTGCCAGCAGTGACGGCGGAACCACAGATACGCAGTATTTT. It encodes CASSDGGTTDTQYF.

This clonotype was detected many times. The rearrangement joins TRBV29-1 to TRBJ2-3; D might be TRBD2 (6 bases). The V end lost 4 bases, the J end lost 5 bases, and 16 bases lay between the germline ends. The CDR3 loop spans 14 amino acids. CDR1 is SQVTM, CDR2 ANQGSEA, per germline. In DNA form, the CDR3 reads TGCAGCGTTGGCGGCGGGGTTATCGTAGATACGCAGTATTTT. Translation gives CSVGGGVIVDTQYF.

This clonotype has just a few counts. The CDR3 sequence is CASSPHRTAHLYGYTF. The DNA of the CDR3 is TGTGCCAGCAGTCCCCACCGGACTGCCCACCTATATGGCTACACCTTC. J is TRBJ1-2 and V is TRBV12-3 or TRBV12-4; D is unresolved. The CDR3 is 16 residues long. Trimming took off 5 bases at V and 5 bases at J, with 21 bases between the two ends.

This chain uses TRBV4-2 with TRBJ2-7; no clear D gene. V lost 5 bases, J lost 2 bases, and 28 bases lay in between. The CDR3 runs to 19 residues. Germline loops: CDR1 LGHNA, CDR2 YNFKEQ. The CDR3 DNA is TGTGCCAGCAGCGCTTTGACCCAAGATGTAGGGATGCCAACCTACGAGCAGTACTTC. Translating it yields CASSALTQDVGMPTYEQYF.